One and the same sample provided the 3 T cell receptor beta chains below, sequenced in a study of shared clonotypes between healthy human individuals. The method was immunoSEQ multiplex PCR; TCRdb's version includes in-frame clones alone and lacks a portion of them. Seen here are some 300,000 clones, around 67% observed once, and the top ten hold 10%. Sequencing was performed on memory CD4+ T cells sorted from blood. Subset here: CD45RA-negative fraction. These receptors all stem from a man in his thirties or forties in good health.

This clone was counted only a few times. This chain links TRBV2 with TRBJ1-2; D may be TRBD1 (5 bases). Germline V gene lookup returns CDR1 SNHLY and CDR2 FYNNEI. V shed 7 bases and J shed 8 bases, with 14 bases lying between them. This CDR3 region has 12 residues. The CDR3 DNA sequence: TGTGCCAGCAAGGACGACGGGGCGGGCTACACCTTC. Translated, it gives CASKDDGAGYTF. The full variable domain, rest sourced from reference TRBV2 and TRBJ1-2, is EPEVTQTPSHQVTQMGQEVILRCVPISNHLYFYWYRQILGQKVEFLVSFYNNEISEKSEIFDDQFSVERPDGSNFTLKIRSTKLEDSAMYFCASKDDGAGYTFGSGTRLTVV.

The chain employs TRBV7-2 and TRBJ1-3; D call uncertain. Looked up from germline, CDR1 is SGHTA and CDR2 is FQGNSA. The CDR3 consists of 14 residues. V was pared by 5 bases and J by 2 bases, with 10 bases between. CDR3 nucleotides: TGTGCCAGCAGCCGATATGAACCTGGAAACACCATATATTTT. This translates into CASSRYEPGNTIYF.

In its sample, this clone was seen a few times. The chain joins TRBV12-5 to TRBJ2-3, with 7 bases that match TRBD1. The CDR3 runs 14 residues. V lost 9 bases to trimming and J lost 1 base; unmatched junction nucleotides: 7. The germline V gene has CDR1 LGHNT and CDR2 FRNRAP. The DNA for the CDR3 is TGTGCTAGCGCTCGACAGGGCGGCACAGATACGCAGTATTTT. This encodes CASARQGGTDTQYF.